The 20 T cell receptor beta chains below were found in one sample sequenced in a study of T cell changes during pregnancy in multiple sclerosis. Data came from immunoSEQ multiplex PCR; TCRdb stores just in-frame clones and leaves some out. This sample has fewer than 85,000 clones, with nearly 95% found just once. The sequenced sample was peripheral blood, obtained in the second trimester of pregnancy. The receptors here all came from a female donor with multiple sclerosis, enrolled in a pregnancy study.

This chain uses TRBV2 with TRBJ2-7, with D possibly being TRBD1 (6 bases). CDR3 length: 15 residues. From germline, CDR1 is SNHLY and CDR2 FYNNEI. V was pared by 5 bases and J by 0 bases, with 14 bases between. CDR3 sequence: CASSNTGMASYEQYF. DNA for the CDR3: TGTGCCAGCAGTAATACAGGGATGGCCTCCTACGAGCAGTACTTC.

The chain is built from TRBV6-6 and TRBJ2-7; D might be TRBD2 (5 bases). The germline V and J ends were trimmed by 5 bases and 0 bases, with 8 bases remaining between them. CDR3 length: 13 residues. Germline V gene sequence: CDR1 MNHNY, CDR2 SVGAGI (reference sequence). DNA for the CDR3: TGTGCCAGCAGTGTAGCGCACTCCTACGAGCAGTACTTC. As protein: CASSVAHSYEQYF.

This sequence joins TRBV2 and TRBJ2-3, with 7 positions matching TRBD2. The CDR3 consists of 16 residues. Looked up from germline, CDR1 is SNHLY and CDR2 is FYNNEI. J was trimmed by 2 bases and V by 5 bases; bases with no gene match: 10. CDR3 coding DNA: TGTGCCAGCAGTATAATTGGGCGGGAGCCCACAGATACGCAGTATTTT. This translates into CASSIIGREPTDTQYF.

J is TRBJ2-7 and V is TRBV28; TRBD2 agrees at 13 bases. This CDR3 region has 18 residues. Germline CDR1 is MDHEN and CDR2 is SYDVKM. The V and J ends lost 6 bases and 0 bases, in that order; junction bases with no gene match: 11. DNA for the CDR3: TGTGCCAGCAGCGGACTAGCGGGGGTCCTCTCCTCCTCCTACGAGCAGTACTTC. It translates to CASSGLAGVLSSSYEQYF.

The rearrangement uses TRBV2 and TRBJ2-2; weak D call: TRBD2 (5 bases). There are 16 residues in the CDR3. Germline assignment: CDR1 SNHLY and CDR2 FYNNEI. Trimming left V 6 bases short and J 0 bases short, with 14 bases between. CDR3 amino acids: CASSGGQATNTGELFF. Written as DNA, the CDR3 is TGTGCCAGCAGCGGCGGGCAAGCTACGAACACCGGGGAGCTGTTTTTT.

The chain is built from TRBV30 and TRBJ2-1; 12 positions match TRBD2. The CDR3 consists of 16 residues. V lost 3 bases to trimming and J lost 4 bases; unmatched junction nucleotides: 7. The germline gives CDR1 GTSNPN, CDR2 SVGIG (reference sequence). The CDR3 bases are TGTGCCTGGAGGAGCGGTGGACTAGCGGGGTACAATGAGCAGTTCTTC. Protein product: CAWRSGGLAGYNEQFF. The variable domain in full, with the rest retrieved from reference TRBV30 and TRBJ2-1, is SQTIHQWPATLVQPVGSPLSLECTVEGTSNPNLYWYRQAAGRGLQLLFYSVGIGQISSEVPQNLSASRPQDRQFILSSKKLLLSDSGFYLCAWRSGGLAGYNEQFFGPGTRLTVL.

This clone has only one observation. The genes are TRBV21-1 and TRBJ2-7; the table calls TRBD2, which could not be checked here. TRBV21-1 is noted as a pseudogene. The length of the CDR3 is 17 residues. CDR3 DNA: TGTGCCAGCAGGGGGTCCTCTTACGACTACATAGAGTACGAGCAGTACTTC. The encoded protein is CASRGSSYDYIEYEQYF.

V gene TRBV27 combines with J gene TRBJ1-2; D uncertain. Trimming left V 0 bases short and J 6 bases short, with 11 bases between. This CDR3 contains 14 residues. Per germline, CDR1 MNHEY and CDR2 SMNVEV (reference sequence). The CDR3 coding sequence is TGTGCCAGCAGTTTATCACCCATTCGCGATGGCTACACCTTC. Translated: CASSLSPIRDGYTF.

The genes are TRBV23-1 and TRBJ2-3; the match to TRBD1 covers 10 bases. TRBV23-1 is sorted into the ORF group, with uncertain function. The junction had 12 bases not matched to a gene; V was cut back by 3 bases and J by 3 bases. This CDR3 spans 18 amino acids. CDR3 DNA sequence: TGCGCCAGCAGTCAGTGCGAAGTGGACAGGGGGGCGACAGATACGCAGTATTTT. Translation: CASSQCEVDRGATDTQYF.

CDR3 residues: CASSSWTGLNTEAFF. The CDR3 DNA sequence: TGCGCCAGCAGCTCGTGGACAGGATTGAACACTGAAGCTTTCTTT. The J gene is TRBJ1-1, the V gene TRBV5-1; 7 bases are a match to TRBD1. Germline values: CDR1 SGHRS, CDR2 YFSETQ. The V and J ends lost 3 bases and 0 bases, in that order; junction bases with no gene match: 5. This CDR3 spans 15 amino acids.

The chain uses TRBV7-2 and TRBJ2-1; 10 nucleotides line up with TRBD2. The CDR3 covers 16 residues. CDR1 is SGHTA and CDR2 is FQGNSA in the germline V gene. V gave up 6 bases and J gave up 2 bases; unmatched junction bases: 7. CDR3 sequence (DNA): TGTGCCAGCAGTCCTATGAGCGGGGGGGCCTACAATGAGCAGTTCTTC. Protein sequence: CASSPMSGGAYNEQFF.

Only one count was recorded for this clone. The V gene is TRBV19, the J gene TRBJ1-2; D unclear. Germline lookup yields CDR1 LNHDA and CDR2 SQIVND (reference sequence). V was trimmed by 4 bases and J by 6 bases, leaving 9 bases between them. The CDR3 covers 12 residues. The chain's CDR3 is CASSNGLNGYTF. The CDR3 coding sequence is TGTGCCAGTAGTAACGGGTTGAATGGCTACACCTTC.

The chain has TRBV19 and TRBJ2-7; tentatively, D is TRBD2 (5 bases). Trimming left V 4 bases short and J 4 bases short, with 14 bases between. The germline CDR1 and CDR2 sequences are LNHDA and SQIVND (reference sequence). The CDR3 has 14 amino acids. The DNA for the CDR3 is TGTGCCAGTAGTAAGGCCGGAGGCAGGTACGAGCAGTACTTC. This translates into CASSKAGGRYEQYF.

V is TRBV5-4 and J is TRBJ2-2; perhaps TRBD1 as D (6 bases). The germline gives CDR1 SGHNT, CDR2 YYREEE (reference sequence). This CDR3 has 17 residues. Trimming took 2 bases from V and 1 from J, leaving 15 bases between them. The chain's CDR3 is CASSFSTGTRNTGELFF. CDR3 nucleotide sequence: TGTGCCAGCAGCTTTTCGACCGGGACAAGGAACACCGGGGAGCTGTTTTTT.

J is TRBJ2-7 and V is TRBV6-5; 9 positions agree with TRBD1. The CDR3 has 15 residues. With 0 bases clipped from V and 3 bases from J, the junction kept 3 bases outside the gene matches. Germline V gene lookup returns CDR1 MNHEY and CDR2 SVGAGI. CDR3 loop: CASSYSPDRGYEQYF. The CDR3 DNA reads as TGTGCCAGCAGTTACTCCCCGGACAGGGGCTACGAGCAGTACTTC.

The genes are TRBV29-1 and TRBJ1-1; D possibly corresponds to TRBD1 (5 bases). This CDR3 has 12 amino acids. CDR1 and CDR2 (germline): SQVTM, ANQGSEA. Trimming stripped 5 bases from V and 6 bases from J, with 13 bases between. This CDR3 is CSVFDLGAEAFF. The CDR3 region has the DNA TGCAGCGTTTTCGACCTAGGGGCTGAAGCTTTCTTT.

The chain combines TRBV7-9 with TRBJ1-5; 8 nucleotides match TRBD1. The V segment lost 4 bases and the J segment 2 bases; nucleotides outside the gene matches: 4. The germline CDR1 and CDR2 sequences are SEHNR and FQNEAQ (reference sequence). The CDR3 has 15 residues. The CDR3, as DNA: TGTGCCAGCAGCTCGGGACAGGTACGCAATCAGCCCCAGCATTTT. Its protein product is CASSSGQVRNQPQHF. The entire variable domain, with the rest obtained from reference TRBV7-9 and TRBJ1-5, is as follows: DTGVSQNPRHKITKRGQNVTFRCDPISEHNRLYWYRQTLGQGPEFLTYFQNEAQLEKSRLLSDRFSAERPKGSFSTLEIQRTEQGDSAMYLCASSSGQVRNQPQHFGDGTRLSIL.

The chain employs TRBV14 and TRBJ2-7; 8 nucleotides line up with TRBD2. Germline assignment: CDR1 SGHDN and CDR2 FVKESK. This CDR3 spans 14 amino acids. The junction had 5 bases not matched to a gene; V was cut back by 6 bases and J by 1 base. The CDR3 coding sequence is TGTGCCAGCAGTCGGGGACTAGTGTCCTACGAGCAGTACTTC. Its protein is CASSRGLVSYEQYF.

The chain employs TRBV9 and TRBJ2-7, with D uncertain. CDR1 is SGDLS, CDR2 YYNGEE, per germline. V gave up 5 bases and J gave up 0 bases, with 9 bases separating them. The CDR3 contains 13 residues. The CDR3 loop is CASSSPGSYEQYF. The DNA of the CDR3 is TGTGCCAGCAGTTCGCCGGGCTCCTACGAGCAGTACTTC.

The gene calls are TRBV9 and TRBJ2-2, with 12 bases identical to TRBD2. Germline V gene sequence: CDR1 SGDLS, CDR2 YYNGEE. V gave up 2 bases and J gave up 4 bases; unmatched junction bases: 6. The CDR3 is 17 amino acids. The DNA of the CDR3 is TGTGCCAGCAGCGTTAGACTAGCGGGAGTTGGCACCGGGGAGCTGTTTTTT. It is translated as CASSVRLAGVGTGELFF.